These 18 T cell receptor beta chains originate from one sample sequenced in a study of blood T cells in healthy people across ages. A second PCR, run for roughly 7 to 11 cycles, used a sample-barcoded 5' primer plus a J-beta primer mix. Via MiXCR, TCRdb re-called the 5' RACE reads, giving one row per CDR3 protein. The table shows about 1.8 million distinct CDR3 sequences, with about 49% occurring only once. Sequenced sample: blood. The receptors come from a woman aged 40 to 50 in good health.

This chain connects TRBV7-2 to TRBJ2-1; TRBD2 agrees at 9 bases. Trimming at V came to 2 bases and at J to 0 bases, leaving 8 bases not matched to a gene. The CDR3 consists of 18 residues. CDR1 SGHTA and CDR2 FQGNSA come from the germline V gene. DNA of the CDR3: TGTGCCAGCAGCTTAACAGCGGGGGGCCGGAGCTCCTACAATGAGCAGTTCTTC. This translates into CASSLTAGGRSSYNEQFF.

This clonotype was seen just once. The rearrangement joins TRBV20-1 to TRBJ2-4; TRBD2 agrees at 8 bases. The DNA end lines up better with TRBJ2-5; the J call may be wrong. Looked up from germline, CDR1 is DFQATT and CDR2 is SNEGSKA (reference sequence). The CDR3 has 14 residues. CDR3 in DNA: TGCAGTGCTAGTACCGGGGGGGGCTCGGGGACCCAGTACTTC. Translated, it gives CSASTGGGSGTQYF.

This sequence joins TRBV20-1 and TRBJ2-1; D is perhaps TRBD1 (6 bases). V lost 4 bases to trimming and J lost 9 bases, with 13 bases between them. The CDR3 consists of 12 residues. From germline, CDR1 is DFQATT and CDR2 SNEGSKA (reference sequence). The CDR3 loop is CSAIPQGGEQFF. The DNA of the CDR3 is TGCAGTGCTATACCACAGGGCGGTGAGCAGTTCTTC.

The gene calls are TRBV27 and TRBJ1-2; D not resolved. The CDR3 is made up of 15 amino acids. From germline, CDR1 is MNHEY and CDR2 SMNVEV (reference sequence). V was clipped by 0 bases and J by 4 bases, with 12 bases between them. CDR3 region: CASSLSIGLGYGYTF. In DNA form, the CDR3 reads TGTGCCAGCAGTTTATCGATAGGTTTGGGCTATGGCTACACCTTC.

The chain carries TRBV5-1 and TRBJ1-2; D ambiguous. This CDR3 has 13 residues. The V gene's germline CDR1 is SGHRS and CDR2 YFSETQ. The V gene lost 4 bases and the J gene lost 4 bases, with 11 bases spanning the gap. The chain's CDR3 is CASSVMGRYGYTF. The CDR3 bases are TGCGCCAGCAGCGTGATGGGCCGCTATGGCTACACCTTC.

The chain recombines TRBV20-1 with TRBJ2-7; the match to TRBD2 covers 9 bases. The CDR3 runs 15 residues. Trimming removed 0 bases from V and 7 bases from J; junction bases left unmatched: 10. CDR1 DFQATT and CDR2 SNEGSKA come from the germline V gene (reference sequence). The CDR3: CSARDPRGGGNEQYF. The CDR3 DNA reads TGCAGTGCTAGAGATCCGCGGGGGGGCGGGAATGAGCAGTACTTC.

The chain uses TRBV6-1 and TRBJ1-5; D possibly corresponds to TRBD1 (5 bases). Germline CDR1 and CDR2: MNHNS and SASEGT. Deletions cut 8 bases from V and 1 base from J, with 12 bases between. This CDR3 contains 14 residues. In nucleotides, the CDR3 is TGTGCCAGCTGGGACCCCGGGAGCAATCAGCCCCAGCATTTT. Its translation: CASWDPGSNQPQHF.

The V call is TRBV20-1, the J call TRBJ2-1, with D maybe TRBD2 (6 bases). The germline V gene encodes CDR1 DFQATT and CDR2 SNEGSKA (reference sequence). The germline V and J ends were trimmed by 1 base and 6 bases, with 13 bases remaining between them. CDR3 length: 14 residues. The CDR3 here is CSARVPGGVNEQFF. The CDR3 coding sequence is TGCAGTGCTAGAGTCCCCGGGGGTGTCAATGAGCAGTTCTTC.

This sequence joins TRBV28 and TRBJ2-5; perhaps TRBD1 as D (5 bases). The J call may be mistaken, given a closer DNA end match to TRBJ2-7. The CDR3 sequence is 14 residues long. Germline-derived CDR1 and CDR2 are MDHEN and SYDVKM. The CDR3 sequence is CASRVAGNGHEQYF. The CDR3 region has the DNA TGTGCCAGCAGGGTGGCAGGGAATGGACACGAGCAGTACTTC.

The V gene is TRBV6-6, the J gene TRBJ1-1, with TRBD1 identical over 9 bases. V dropped 5 bases and J dropped 4; count of bases not matched to a gene: 5. Germline V gives CDR1 MNHNY, CDR2 SVGAGI (reference sequence). The CDR3 sequence is 14 residues long. CDR3 nucleotide sequence: TGTGCCAGCAGTGGCGACAGGGGGTCCACTGAAGCTTTCTTT. This gives the protein CASSGDRGSTEAFF.

This chain joins TRBV7-2 and TRBJ2-1; D may match TRBD1 or TRBD2 (6 bases each). Per germline, CDR1 SGHTA and CDR2 FQGNSA. V gave up 5 bases and J gave up 13 bases, with 24 bases separating them. This CDR3 spans 15 amino acids. Here the CDR3 reads CASSTQRGVQETQFF. The CDR3 DNA is TGTGCCAGCAGCACTCAAAGGGGGGTTCAAGAGACCCAGTTCTTC.

Of note for this clonotype: Its ends do not fully match the called genes, so a read error is possible. V gene TRBV4-3 combines with J gene TRBJ1-2; unclear D gene. This CDR3 spans 15 amino acids. The germline gives CDR1 LGHNA, CDR2 YSLEER. The CDR3 DNA reads TGCGCCAGCAGCCAAGATCTAATCCCGGACTACGGCTACACCTTC. Protein product: CASSQDLIPDYGYTF.

The rearrangement joins TRBV6-6 to TRBJ2-7; 7 nucleotides line up with TRBD1. V dropped 10 bases and J dropped 0; count of bases not matched to a gene: 9. The CDR3 is made up of 14 amino acids. CDR1 and CDR2 (germline): MNHNY, SVGAGI (reference sequence). Written as DNA, the CDR3 is TGTGCCACCGTATTGACAGGGTCCTCCTACGAGCAGTACTTC. Amino acids: CATVLTGSSYEQYF.

The rearrangement joins TRBV4-3 to TRBJ2-3; D may match TRBD1 or TRBD2 (7 bases each). Between the trimmed V and J ends, which lost 1 base and 5 bases, there was a span of 19 bases. The CDR3 is made up of 17 amino acids. In germline, CDR1 is LGHNA, CDR2 YSLEER. The CDR3 sequence: CASSQGRGSGGGDTQYF. CDR3 bases: TGCGCCAGCAGCCAAGGGAGGGGGTCAGGGGGGGGAGATACGCAGTATTTT.

The chain recombines TRBV9 with TRBJ2-7; 7 positions match TRBD1. Germline V gene lookup returns CDR1 SGDLS and CDR2 YYNGEE. V gave up 0 bases and J gave up 2 bases; unmatched junction bases: 5. The CDR3 spans 15 residues. DNA for the CDR3: TGTGCCAGCAGCGTAGCAGGGCAGGGGGCCTACGAGCAGTACTTC. This codes for CASSVAGQGAYEQYF.

The chain joins TRBV5-1 to TRBJ1-6; no clear D gene. V was clipped by 6 bases and J by 7 bases, with 20 bases between them. Germline loops: CDR1 SGHRS, CDR2 YFSETQ. The CDR3 contains 16 residues. The DNA for the CDR3 is TGCGCCAGCAAAGACGAGGCCCCCCGGCGAAATTCACCCCTCCACTTT. The encoded protein is CASKDEAPRRNSPLHF.

This clonotype showed up just a few times. This rearrangement joins TRBV4-1 to TRBJ1-1; unclear D gene. The germline V and J ends were trimmed by 1 base and 7 bases, with 13 bases remaining between them. Germline loops: CDR1 MGHRA, CDR2 YSYEKL. The CDR3 extends over 14 amino acids. In nucleotides, the CDR3 is TGCGCCAGCAGCCAAGGGGTGTTTGGAGGTGAAGCTTTCTTT. This codes for CASSQGVFGGEAFF.

V is TRBV9 and J is TRBJ2-5, with 10 bases lining up with TRBD1. V was pared by 3 bases and J by 1 base, with 3 bases of the junction left unmatched. The germline V gene encodes CDR1 SGDLS and CDR2 YYNGEE. CDR3 size: 15 residues. The DNA for the CDR3 is TGTGCCAGCAGCGAGGGACAGGGGAGCCAAGAGACCCAGTACTTC. The encoded protein is CASSEGQGSQETQYF.